The 21 T cell receptor beta chains reported below all come from one sample, sequenced in a study of CD8 T cells in Susac syndrome. After extraction with the RNeasy kit, roughly 0.5 to 1 ug of the RNA was reverse transcribed using random hexamers. TCRdb fed the immunoSEQ multiplex PCR reads into MiXCR, producing one record per CDR3 protein. The sample shows 150,000 to 200,000 distinct CDR3 sequences, over 85% of them seen only once. The sequencing sample was made of CD4+ T cells from PBMCs. Source of these receptors: a human donor with multiple sclerosis.

This chain joins TRBV18 and TRBJ2-2, with 7 bases matching TRBD2. This CDR3 is 16 amino acids long. Germline V gene data show CDR1 as KGHSH and CDR2 as LQKENI. J gave up 0 bases and V 6 bases, and 7 bases lay outside the gene matches. The DNA of the CDR3 is TGTGCCAGCTCCCCCGCCGGACTAGCGAACACCGGGGAGCTGTTTTTT. This sequence encodes CASSPAGLANTGELFF.

The gene calls are TRBV10-2 and TRBJ2-1; D possibly corresponds to TRBD2 (6 bases). V was trimmed by 4 bases and J by 7 bases, leaving 17 bases between them. The germline V gene has CDR1 WSHSY and CDR2 SAAADI. The CDR3 length is 15 residues. The DNA for the CDR3 is TGCGCCAGCAGTGGGTACCCGGGACTCCAAAATGAGCAGTTCTTC. Protein product: CASSGYPGLQNEQFF.

The V and J genes are TRBV4-3 and TRBJ2-1; TRBD2 agrees at 7 bases. V lost 5 bases to trimming and J lost 9 bases; unmatched junction nucleotides: 7. The germline V gene has CDR1 LGHNA and CDR2 YSLEER. The CDR3 sequence is 13 residues long. This CDR3 reads CASSREGRSEQFF. CDR3 DNA: TGCGCCAGCAGCAGGGAGGGCCGCAGTGAGCAGTTCTTC.

This chain joins TRBV11-2 and TRBJ1-1, with D unresolved. From germline, CDR1 is SGHAT and CDR2 FQNNGV. Trimming cost V 5 bases and J 8 bases, with 15 bases left between them. The CDR3 extends over 13 amino acids. DNA of the CDR3: TGTGCCAGCAGCGCTCTTGGGAGAGGGGAAGCTTTCTTT. Amino acids: CASSALGRGEAFF. Drawing the rest from reference TRBV11-2 and TRBJ1-1, the complete variable domain is EAGVAQSPRYKIIEKRQSVAFWCNPISGHATLYWYQQILGQGPKLLIQFQNNGVVDDSQLPKDRFSAERLKGVDSTLKIQPAKLEDSAVYLCASSALGRGEAFFGQGTRLTVV.

J is TRBJ2-1 and V is TRBV7-3, with D tentatively TRBD1 (6 bases). Trimming took off 1 base at V and 4 bases at J, with 11 bases between the two ends. The germline V gene has CDR1 SGHTA and CDR2 FQGTGA. The CDR3 consists of 15 residues. In DNA form, the CDR3 reads TGTGCCAGCAGCTTAAGGCAGGGGCCTTACAATGAGCAGTTCTTC. This translates into CASSLRQGPYNEQFF. Filled out from reference TRBV7-3 and TRBJ2-1, the complete variable domain reads GAGVSQTPSNKVTEKGKYVELRCDPISGHTALYWYRQSLGQGPEFLIYFQGTGAADDSGLPNDRFFAVRPEGSVSTLKIQRTERGDSAVYLCASSLRQGPYNEQFFGPGTRLTVL.

The V gene is TRBV12-3 or TRBV12-4, the J gene TRBJ2-1; TRBD2 agrees at 9 bases. Trimming cost V 3 bases and J 2 bases; bases outside gene matches: 5. CDR3 length: 16 residues. The CDR3, as DNA: TGTGCCAGCAGTTTTTCGGGCGGGAGGGCCTACAATGAGCAGTTCTTC. Amino acid sequence: CASSFSGGRAYNEQFF.

This sequence joins TRBV10-3 and TRBJ1-2; D gene unclear. Trimming removed 4 bases from V and 4 bases from J, with 7 bases in between. Germline CDR1 reads ENHRY; CDR2 reads SYGVKD. CDR3 length: 12 residues. This chain's CDR3 is CAISVASYGYTF. Written as DNA, the CDR3 is TGTGCCATCAGTGTGGCGTCCTATGGCTACACCTTC.

Only one count was recorded for this clonotype. The junction differs from germline at one of its ends, possibly a read error. The V call is TRBV4-2, the J call TRBJ1-3; D is uncertain. The germline V gene has CDR1 LGHNA and CDR2 YNFKEQ. The CDR3 runs 17 residues. CDR3 bases: TGTGCCAGCAGCCAAGATCGGGCGGGAAGCTCTGAAAACACCATATATTTT. Protein: CASSQDRAGSSENTIYF.

This clonotype is a singleton in its sample. The chain carries TRBV10-1 and TRBJ2-7; TRBD1 matches at 9 bases. Per germline, CDR1 WNHNN and CDR2 SYGVQD (reference sequence). This CDR3 comprises 15 residues. The trim removed 2 bases at V and 3 bases at J, leaving 5 bases unmatched. The CDR3 nucleotides read TGCGCCAGCAGTGAGGGGGGGGACAGGGACTACGAGCAGTACTTC. This codes for CASSEGGDRDYEQYF.

The V and J genes are TRBV20-1 and TRBJ1-5; the D gene is possibly TRBD1 (5 bases). The V end lost 3 bases, the J end lost 3 bases, and 12 bases lay between the germline ends. CDR1 and CDR2 (germline): DFQATT, SNEGSKA (reference sequence). The CDR3 covers 14 residues. The DNA of the CDR3 is TGCAGTGCTAGCAGGGACCAACTCAATCAGCCCCAGCATTTT. Translation gives CSASRDQLNQPQHF.

The chain has TRBV7-9 and TRBJ1-5, with TRBD1 matching 7 bases. The length of the CDR3 is 16 residues. Trimming at V came to 1 base and at J to 0 bases, leaving 3 bases not matched to a gene. The germline V gene has CDR1 SEHNR and CDR2 FQNEAQ (reference sequence). The CDR3: CASSLGRGNSNQPQHF. The CDR3 bases are TGTGCCAGCAGCTTAGGCAGGGGGAATAGCAATCAGCCCCAGCATTTT.

V usage is TRBV20-1 and J usage is TRBJ2-1; D is possibly TRBD2 (5 bases). The length of the CDR3 is 14 residues. The V and J ends lost 0 bases and 5 bases respectively, with 11 bases between them. CDR1 is DFQATT and CDR2 is SNEGSKA in the germline V gene (reference sequence). CDR3 nucleotides: TGCAGTGCTAGAGACGGGAAGGGCAACAATGAGCAGTTCTTC. Translating gives CSARDGKGNNEQFF.

The chain's CDR3 is CSARAPASNEQYF. The CDR3 coding sequence is TGCAGTGCTAGAGCCCCGGCCTCAAACGAGCAGTACTTC. The rearrangement joins TRBV20-1 to TRBJ2-7; D unresolved. Trimming took 1 base from V and 5 from J, leaving 12 bases between them. CDR3 size: 13 residues. The germline CDR1 and CDR2 sequences are DFQATT and SNEGSKA (reference sequence).

The genes are TRBV14 and TRBJ1-2; D unclear. Looked up from germline, CDR1 is SGHDN and CDR2 is FVKESK. The V end lost 1 base, the J end lost 6 bases, and 12 bases lay between the germline ends. The CDR3 extends over 14 amino acids. The CDR3 reads CASSQAGQVNGYTF. CDR3 nucleotide sequence: TGTGCCAGCAGCCAAGCTGGGCAGGTGAATGGCTACACCTTC. The full variable domain, with the rest looked up from reference TRBV14 and TRBJ1-2, is EAGVTQFPSHSVIEKGQTVTLRCDPISGHDNLYWYRRVMGKEIKFLLHFVKESKQDESGMPNNRFLAERTGGTYSTLKVQPAELEDSGVYFCASSQAGQVNGYTFGSGTRLTVV.

V usage is TRBV15 and J usage is TRBJ1-2, with D perhaps matching TRBD1 (5 bases). This CDR3 is 14 amino acids long. Germline loops: CDR1 LNHNV, CDR2 YYDKDF (reference sequence). V lost 5 bases, J lost 14 bases, and 24 bases lay in between. CDR3: CATSDVKGTMAPTF. The DNA of the CDR3 is TGTGCCACCAGCGACGTGAAAGGGACTATGGCTCCTACCTTC.

This rearrangement joins TRBV29-1 to TRBJ2-7; D ambiguous. Between the trimmed V and J ends, which lost 7 bases and 3 bases, there was a span of 10 bases. The germline CDR1 and CDR2 sequences are SQVTM and ANQGSEA. The length of the CDR3 is 11 residues. The CDR3 loop is CSAWAHYEQYF. DNA of the CDR3: TGCAGCGCTTGGGCGCACTACGAGCAGTACTTC.

V and J are TRBV30 and TRBJ2-2; a possible D gene is TRBD2 (5 bases). The germline V gene has CDR1 GTSNPN and CDR2 SVGIG (reference sequence). Trimming cost V 1 base and J 2 bases, with 11 bases left between them. This CDR3 has 15 residues. CDR3 coding DNA: TGTGCCTGGAGTGCCCTGGGAGCAAACACCGGGGAGCTGTTTTTT. Its protein is CAWSALGANTGELFF.

The chain joins TRBV10-3 to TRBJ1-2, with 8 bases identical to TRBD1. After removal of 3 bases from V and 4 bases from J, the junction contained 7 bases not matched to a gene. Germline V gene lookup returns CDR1 ENHRY and CDR2 SYGVKD. The CDR3 has 15 amino acids. The CDR3 spells CAISDSGTGSYGYTF. In DNA form, the CDR3 reads TGTGCCATCAGTGACTCCGGGACAGGAAGCTATGGCTACACCTTC.

J is TRBJ1-5 and V is TRBV19, with a weak D call TRBD1 (5 bases). V was trimmed by 5 bases and J by 3 bases, leaving 17 bases between them. The CDR3 runs 16 residues. The V gene's germline CDR1 is LNHDA and CDR2 SQIVND (reference sequence). In nucleotides, the CDR3 is TGTGCCAGTAGTTTTCGAGGGGACCGATCCAATCAGCCCCAGCATTTT. This translates into CASSFRGDRSNQPQHF.

This chain joins TRBV21-1 and TRBJ2-7; the table calls TRBD1, which could not be checked here. TRBV21-1 is assigned pseudogene status. The CDR3 is made up of 14 amino acids. The DNA of the CDR3 is TGTGCCAGCCGGTGGGACACCCCAGGCTACGAGCAGTACTTC. As protein: CASRWDTPGYEQYF.

The chain is built from TRBV2 and TRBJ2-3, with 9 bases that match TRBD1. J gave up 3 bases and V 2 bases, and 3 bases lay outside the gene matches. CDR1 is SNHLY, CDR2 FYNNEI, per germline. This CDR3 spans 15 amino acids. The CDR3 DNA sequence: TGTGCCAGCAGTGAAAGGGGGACAGGGACAGATACGCAGTATTTT. Encoded protein: CASSERGTGTDTQYF.